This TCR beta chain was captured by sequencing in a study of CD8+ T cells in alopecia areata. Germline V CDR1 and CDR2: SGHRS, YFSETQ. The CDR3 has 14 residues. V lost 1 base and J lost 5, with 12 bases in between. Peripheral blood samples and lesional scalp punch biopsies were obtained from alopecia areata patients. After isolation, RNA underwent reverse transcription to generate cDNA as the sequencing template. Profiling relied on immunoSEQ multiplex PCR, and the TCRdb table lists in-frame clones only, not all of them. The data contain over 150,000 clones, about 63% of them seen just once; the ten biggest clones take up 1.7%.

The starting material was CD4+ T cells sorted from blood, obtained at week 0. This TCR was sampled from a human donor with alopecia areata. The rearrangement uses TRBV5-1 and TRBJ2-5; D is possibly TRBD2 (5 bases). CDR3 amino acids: CASSLSLADETQYF. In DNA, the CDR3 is TGCGCCAGCAGCTTGAGTCTAGCTGACGAGACCCAGTACTTC.